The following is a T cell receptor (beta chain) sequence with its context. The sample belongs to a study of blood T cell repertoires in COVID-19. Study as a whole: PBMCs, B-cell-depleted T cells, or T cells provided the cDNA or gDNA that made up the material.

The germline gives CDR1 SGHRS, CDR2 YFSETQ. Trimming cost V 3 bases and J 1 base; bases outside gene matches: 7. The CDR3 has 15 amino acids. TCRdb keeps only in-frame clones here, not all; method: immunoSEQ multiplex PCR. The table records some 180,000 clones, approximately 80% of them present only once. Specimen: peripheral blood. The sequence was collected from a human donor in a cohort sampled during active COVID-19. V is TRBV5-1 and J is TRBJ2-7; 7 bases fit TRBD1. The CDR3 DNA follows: TGCGCCAGCAGCTATGGGACAGAGCGTTCCTACGAGCAGTACTTC. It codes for CASSYGTERSYEQYF.